These 2 T cell receptor beta chains were all obtained from the same sample, sequenced in a study of metastatic and nonmetastatic thyroid tumors. TCRdb re-analyzed the PCR reads through MiXCR. This table holds about 32,000 clones, about 20% found once. Patients underwent thyroid surgery, and none had received any treatment before it. The sample taken for sequencing was blood. The origin of the receptors is a female donor with papillary thyroid cancer or a benign thyroid nodule (not recorded which). Some clones in this sample may be carry-over from other donors' samples.

This clone was recorded at least ten times. The chain combines TRBV28 with TRBJ1-5; possible D gene TRBD1, 5 bases. Trimming took off 7 bases at V and 10 bases at J, with 14 bases between the two ends. Germline V gene lookup returns CDR1 MDHEN and CDR2 SYDVKM. The CDR3 totals 12 residues. CDR3 DNA sequence: TGTGCCAGCAATTTCGGGGCCAAACCCCAGCATTTT. Translation: CASNFGAKPQHF. Drawing the rest from reference TRBV28 and TRBJ1-5, the complete variable domain is DVKVTQSSRYLVKRTGEKVFLECVQDMDHENMFWYRQDPGLGLRLIYFSYDVKMKEKGDIPEGYSVSREKKERFSLILESASTNQTSMYLCASNFGAKPQHFGDGTRLSIL.

This clone appeared many times. This chain joins TRBV6-1 and TRBJ2-5; the D gene could be TRBD1 or TRBD2 (5 bases each). Trimming left V 2 bases short and J 7 bases short, with 14 bases between. Germline-derived CDR1 and CDR2 are MNHNS and SASEGT. This CDR3 is 14 amino acids long. CDR3 in DNA: TGTGCCAGCAGTGAATGGCTGGGGGTGGGGACCCAGTACTTC. Protein sequence: CASSEWLGVGTQYF.